This TCR beta chain was captured in a study of T cell responses to AZD1222 COVID-19 vaccine. Clones were sequenced by immunoSEQ multiplex PCR, and TCRdb holds only the in-frame ones, with some missing. The table includes about 120,000 clones, 90% to 95% detected once. The CDR3 covers 12 residues. Trimming pared 9 bases from V and 6 bases from J, leaving 14 bases between. Germline-derived CDR1 and CDR2 are LNHDA and SQIVND (reference sequence). The rearrangement links TRBV19 to TRBJ1-1; D may be TRBD1 (6 bases). Material: peripheral blood, obtained on day 0 of AZD1222 vaccination. The TCR sequence derives from an adult in good health. The CDR3 sequence: CARETGSAEAFF. The CDR3 DNA reads as TGTGCCAGGGAAACAGGGAGTGCTGAAGCTTTCTTT.